The next 20 T cell receptor beta chains were all read from a single sample in a study of OX40 agonist ivuxolimab in advanced cancers. Sequenced by immunoSEQ multiplex PCR; TCRdb stores in-frame clones only, minus some. The sample lists 50,000 to 70,000 clones; 70% to 90% were seen once. Specimen: CD4+ or CD8+ T cells sorted from blood, collected in a trial of the OX40 agonist ivuxolimab. These receptors were taken from an adult with an advanced solid tumor such as melanoma, head and neck, liver or kidney cancer.

The chain joins TRBV7-8 to TRBJ1-2; D may be TRBD1 (6 bases). Germline V gene lookup returns CDR1 SGHVS and CDR2 FQNEAQ. The CDR3 covers 13 residues. Trimming removed 5 bases at V and 1 base at J, with 8 bases between. The CDR3 loop is CASSDRFNYGYTF. The CDR3 region has the DNA TGTGCCAGCAGCGACAGGTTTAACTATGGCTACACCTTC.

The rearrangement uses TRBV5-1 and TRBJ2-5; 9 bases are a match to TRBD2. The V gene end was trimmed by 4 bases and the J gene end by 4 bases; junction bases not matched to a gene: 8. This CDR3 comprises 15 residues. Per germline, CDR1 SGHRS and CDR2 YFSETQ. The CDR3 nucleotides read TGCGCCAGCAGCGCGCGGGGGGGCCGGGGAGAGACCCAGTACTTC. It specifies CASSARGGRGETQYF.

The chain has TRBV5-1 and TRBJ2-1; D is unresolved. CDR1 is SGHRS, CDR2 YFSETQ, per germline. The CDR3 extends over 16 amino acids. The V end was cut by 0 bases, the J end by 1 base, with 11 bases between. The chain's CDR3 is CASSLDVGMSYNEQFF. In DNA, the CDR3 is TGCGCCAGCAGCTTGGACGTGGGGATGTCCTACAATGAGCAGTTCTTC.

The chain is built from TRBV5-6 and TRBJ2-7, with 8 bases fitting TRBD2. Trimming took 3 bases from V and 5 from J; bases not matched to a gene: 7. This CDR3 is 14 amino acids long. Germline values: CDR1 SGHDT, CDR2 YYEEEE. The CDR3 nucleotides are TGTGCCAGCAGCTGGTACGGGGGGGCCAACGAGCAGTACTTC. Residues: CASSWYGGANEQYF.

This clone was recorded once. The V and J genes are TRBV6-5 and TRBJ2-7; 10 nucleotides agree with TRBD1. This CDR3 region has 16 residues. CDR1 is MNHEY and CDR2 is SVGAGI in the germline V gene. J was trimmed by 7 bases and V by 2 bases; bases with no gene match: 11. The CDR3 DNA is TGTGCCAGCAGTTACAATACCGGGACAGGGGTAGGGGAGCAGTACTTC. Its translation: CASSYNTGTGVGEQYF.

This clone appeared a few times. The rearrangement joins TRBV5-1 to TRBJ1-6; D is unclear. CDR1 and CDR2 (germline): SGHRS, YFSETQ. The CDR3 is made up of 11 amino acids. V lost 7 bases, J lost 5 bases, and 4 bases lay in between. The CDR3 nucleotides are TGCGCCAGCGGGGATAATTCACCCCTCCACTTT. Its translation: CASGDNSPLHF.

DNA for the CDR3: TGTGCCAGCAGTTTTCGACAGTCTAGCACAGATACGCAGTATTTT. Protein sequence: CASSFRQSSTDTQYF. The V call is TRBV6-5, the J call TRBJ2-3; tentative D call: TRBD1 (5 bases). CDR1 is MNHEY and CDR2 is SVGAGI in the germline V gene. Deletions cut 4 bases from V and 0 bases from J, with 11 bases between. The CDR3 has 15 residues.

The V gene is TRBV13, the J gene TRBJ2-1, with 11 bases identical to TRBD1. The V and J ends lost 5 bases and 12 bases, in that order; junction bases with no gene match: 18. CDR3 length: 17 residues. CDR1 and CDR2 (germline): PRHDT, FYEKMQ (reference sequence). CDR3 nucleotide sequence: TGTGCCAGCAGCCATCAGACTGGGACAGGGGGAGACTTGAGGCAGTTCTTC. This codes for CASSHQTGTGGDLRQFF.

The chain recombines TRBV7-9 with TRBJ2-7; D is possibly TRBD1 (5 bases). The germline V and J ends were trimmed by 5 bases and 6 bases, with 14 bases remaining between them. The CDR3 spans 13 residues. The germline V gene has CDR1 SEHNR and CDR2 FQNEAQ (reference sequence). Written as DNA, the CDR3 is TGTGCCAGCAGCGGGGAACAGGTGGTCGAGCAGTACTTC. This gives the protein CASSGEQVVEQYF.

This chain joins TRBV7-2 and TRBJ2-3; 10 bases fit TRBD2. Germline V lookup: CDR1 SGHTA, CDR2 FQGNSA. The CDR3 is 17 residues long. V gave up 5 bases and J gave up 6 bases; unmatched junction bases: 14. CDR3 region: CASSPGRGAGGADTQYF. The CDR3 coding sequence is TGTGCCAGCAGCCCAGGTCGCGGAGCGGGGGGGGCTGATACGCAGTATTTT.

The table lists this clone with a count of one. The V and J genes are TRBV6-1 and TRBJ1-5, with TRBD1 as a possible D gene (5 bases). Germline CDR1 and CDR2: MNHNS and SASEGT. The CDR3 length is 15 residues. Trimming stripped 6 bases from V and 4 bases from J, with 16 bases between. This CDR3 is CASRPRDGENQPQHF. In nucleotides, the CDR3 is TGTGCCAGCAGACCCCGGGACGGGGAAAATCAGCCCCAGCATTTT.

This clone has just one count. The chain employs TRBV6-5 and TRBJ1-4; D unresolved. This CDR3 has 14 amino acids. The V gene's germline CDR1 is MNHEY and CDR2 SVGAGI. Trimming pared 6 bases from V and 5 bases from J, leaving 13 bases between. The CDR3 reads CASRSYRVNEKLFF. CDR3 sequence (DNA): TGTGCCAGCAGAAGCTATCGAGTCAATGAAAAACTGTTTTTT.

This rearrangement joins TRBV7-2 to TRBJ2-2; TRBD1 or TRBD2 may be the D gene (5 bases each). Deletions cut 1 base from V and 1 base from J, with 7 bases between. CDR1 is SGHTA, CDR2 FQGNSA, per germline. There are 15 residues in the CDR3. CDR3 protein: CASSLGGVNTGELFF. DNA for the CDR3: TGTGCCAGCAGCTTAGGAGGGGTGAACACCGGGGAGCTGTTTTTT.

This clone has only a few counts. The chain carries TRBV5-6 and TRBJ2-2; D assignment may be TRBD1 or TRBD2 (5 bases each). This CDR3 spans 14 amino acids. Germline V gene sequence: CDR1 SGHDT, CDR2 YYEEEE. V lost 3 bases to trimming and J lost 8 bases, with 14 bases between them. CDR3 DNA: TGTGCCAGCAGCTGGTCAGGGAGTTGGGGGGAGCTGTTTTTT. Amino acids: CASSWSGSWGELFF.

V usage is TRBV19 and J usage is TRBJ1-2; 8 bases are a match to TRBD1. The junction had 10 bases not matched to a gene; V was cut back by 6 bases and J by 4 bases. The CDR3 runs 15 residues. Germline V gives CDR1 LNHDA, CDR2 SQIVND (reference sequence). This chain's CDR3 is CASRMQGALFYGYTF. The CDR3 DNA sequence: TGTGCCAGTAGAATGCAGGGGGCACTATTCTATGGCTACACCTTC.

There are a few counts of this clone. The chain recombines TRBV30 with TRBJ2-7, with a weak D call TRBD1 (5 bases). With 3 bases removed from V and 3 bases from J, the gap between germline ends came to 9 bases. There are 12 residues in the CDR3. The germline V gene encodes CDR1 GTSNPN and CDR2 SVGIG (reference sequence). In DNA, the CDR3 is TGTGCCTGGAGAAGACAGCTCTACGAGCAGTACTTC. Protein: CAWRRQLYEQYF.

The V gene is TRBV30, the J gene TRBJ1-5; TRBD1 is a possible D gene (5 bases). Germline assignment: CDR1 GTSNPN and CDR2 SVGIG (reference sequence). The V end lost 4 bases, the J end lost 5 bases, and 15 bases lay between the germline ends. The CDR3 spans 14 residues. The CDR3 sequence is CAWTTGALDQPQHF. The DNA of the CDR3 is TGTGCCTGGACCACCGGGGCCCTTGATCAGCCCCAGCATTTT.

The chain joins TRBV7-3 to TRBJ2-3; D unresolved. The germline V and J ends were trimmed by 5 bases and 0 bases, with 9 bases remaining between them. CDR3 length equals 14 residues. Germline loops: CDR1 SGHTA, CDR2 FQGTGA. DNA of the CDR3: TGTGCCAGCAGCCCATCTCATAGCACAGATACGCAGTATTTT. Translation: CASSPSHSTDTQYF.

The chain has TRBV7-2 and TRBJ1-1; TRBD1 is a possible D gene (5 bases). Germline assignment: CDR1 SGHTA and CDR2 FQGNSA. V shed 5 bases and J shed 6 bases, with 10 bases lying between them. The CDR3 consists of 12 residues. DNA for the CDR3: TGTGCCAGCAGCCGTCAGGGACCTGAAGCTTTCTTT. Protein product: CASSRQGPEAFF.

The chain recombines TRBV2 with TRBJ1-5, with 10 nucleotides matching TRBD1. CDR1 and CDR2 from the germline V gene are SNHLY and FYNNEI. Trimming removed 4 bases from V and 6 bases from J; junction bases left unmatched: 12. The CDR3 extends over 17 amino acids. The CDR3, as DNA: TGTGCCAGCAGTGGTCCCCCGGGACAGGGGCACGGTCAGCCCCAGCATTTT. Its translation: CASSGPPGQGHGQPQHF.